This TCR beta chain was captured in a study of cytomegalovirus exposure and HLA in healthy donors. Whole-study results and caveats: Later work found most CMV-associated TCR beta chains apparently HLA-restricted.

The PCR had 60 Vbeta and 13 Jbeta primers. Sequencing used immunoSEQ multiplex PCR; TCRdb keeps in-frame clones, though not all of them. The sample contains some 130,000 clones, around 75% of which appear only once. A word on this clone: What it binds is unknown.

Germline-derived CDR1 and CDR2 are MNHEY and SMNVEV (reference sequence). The CDR3 runs 11 residues. Deletions cut 3 bases from V and 4 bases from J, with 3 bases between. The TCR was taken from a man aged 25-45 years in good health and CMV-seronegative. This chain uses TRBV27 with TRBJ2-5, with unresolved D. Sequences were obtained from PBMCs. CDR3: CASSFRETQYF. CDR3 nucleotide sequence: TGTGCCAGCAGTTTTCGAGAGACCCAGTACTTC.